The 18 T cell receptor beta chains listed next were all sequenced from one sample in a study of CD8+ T cells in alopecia areata. RNA was extracted and reverse transcribed into cDNA as the sequencing template. Sequencing was performed with immunoSEQ multiplex PCR; in TCRdb, only in-frame clones are kept and a portion is missing. The sample carries approximately 66,000 clones, about three fifths recorded once. The input for sequencing was CD8+ T cells sorted from blood, taken at week 0. These receptors all stem from a human donor with alopecia areata.

The V gene is TRBV29-1, the J gene TRBJ2-1; possibly TRBD1 for D (5 bases). The CDR3 spans 12 residues. The germline CDR1 and CDR2 sequences are SQVTM and ANQGSEA. Trimming removed 4 bases at V and 9 bases at J, with 13 bases between. The CDR3 loop is CSVALGRGEQFF. Written as DNA, the CDR3 is TGCAGCGTTGCCTTAGGAAGGGGTGAGCAGTTCTTC.

The chain links TRBV29-1 to TRBJ2-2; D gene unclear. The ends were cut back, 7 bases at V and 6 bases at J, with 12 bases in the middle. CDR1 and CDR2 (germline): SQVTM, ANQGSEA. CDR3 length: 12 residues. CDR3 DNA: TGCAGCGGGAAATTGGTGTCCGGGGAGCTGTTTTTT. Amino acid sequence: CSGKLVSGELFF.

V usage is TRBV25-1 and J usage is TRBJ1-2, with D tentatively TRBD1 (5 bases). The V and J ends lost 3 bases and 7 bases respectively, with 15 bases between them. This CDR3 has 14 residues. Germline values: CDR1 MGHDK, CDR2 SYGVNS. CDR3 amino acids: CASSDREGPGGYTF. CDR3 nucleotide sequence: TGTGCCAGCAGTGATAGGGAGGGACCTGGTGGCTACACCTTC.

V is TRBV18 and J is TRBJ2-1; TRBD2 matches at 7 bases. The V segment lost 0 bases and the J segment 0 bases; nucleotides outside the gene matches: 5. The CDR3 is 17 amino acids. From germline, CDR1 is KGHSH and CDR2 LQKENI. CDR3 sequence reads: CASSPPGAGLSYNEQFF. The CDR3, as DNA: TGTGCCAGCTCACCACCCGGAGCGGGACTCTCCTACAATGAGCAGTTCTTC. Drawing the rest from reference TRBV18 and TRBJ2-1, the complete variable domain is NAGVMQNPRHLVRRRGQEARLRCSPMKGHSHVYWYRQLPEEGLKFMVYLQKENIIDESGMPKERFSAEFPKEGPSILRIQQVVRGDSAAYFCASSPPGAGLSYNEQFFGPGTRLTVL.

This clone was detected only once. V is TRBV13 and J is TRBJ2-7; 9 bases line up with TRBD2. CDR1 and CDR2 (germline): PRHDT, FYEKMQ (reference sequence). This CDR3 is 13 amino acids long. Trimming took 3 bases from V and 12 from J; bases not matched to a gene: 9. CDR3 loop: CASSLLASGGTYF. The CDR3 region has the DNA TGTGCCAGCAGCTTGCTAGCCAGCGGGGGGACGTACTTC.

The chain employs TRBV30 and TRBJ1-1; 9 nucleotides line up with TRBD1. Germline V gene data show CDR1 as GTSNPN and CDR2 as SVGIG (reference sequence). The length of the CDR3 is 17 residues. V was clipped by 5 bases and J by 5 bases; unmatched bases: 18. The CDR3 DNA follows: TGTGCCTGGGGACCCCGCGGACAGGGGAGAGCAAGTACTGAAGCTTTCTTT. Encoded protein: CAWGPRGQGRASTEAFF. The whole variable domain, remainder taken from reference TRBV30 and TRBJ1-1, is SQTIHQWPATLVQPVGSPLSLECTVEGTSNPNLYWYRQAAGRGLQLLFYSVGIGQISSEVPQNLSASRPQDRQFILSSKKLLLSDSGFYLCAWGPRGQGRASTEAFFGQGTRLTVV.

This clone was observed a handful of times. The genes are TRBV9 and TRBJ2-3; TRBD2 matches 7 bases. There are 17 residues in the CDR3. Germline V lookup: CDR1 SGDLS, CDR2 YYNGEE. The V gene end was trimmed by 0 bases and the J gene end by 3 bases; junction bases not matched to a gene: 10. The CDR3 nucleotides are TGTGCCAGCAGCGTAGAGGCGGGAGTCTTGATGACAGATACGCAGTATTTT. Encoded protein: CASSVEAGVLMTDTQYF.

This clone has only a few counts. The V call is TRBV29-1, the J call TRBJ2-5; the D call may be TRBD1 or TRBD2 (5 bases each). Germline CDR1 reads SQVTM; CDR2 reads ANQGSEA. V dropped 5 bases and J dropped 5 bases, with 12 bases sitting between them. The CDR3 is 12 residues long. CDR3 nucleotide sequence: TGCAGCGTTCTGACTCGGGGCGAGACCCAGTACTTC. It encodes CSVLTRGETQYF.

V usage is TRBV6-5 and J usage is TRBJ2-5, with 13 bases identical to TRBD2. Germline lookup yields CDR1 MNHEY and CDR2 SVGAGI. CDR3 size: 16 residues. With V trimmed by 2 bases and J by 3 bases, 3 bases remained unmatched. Here the CDR3 reads CASSYGGTSGEETQYF. The CDR3 nucleotides are TGTGCCAGCAGTTACGGAGGGACTAGCGGGGAAGAGACCCAGTACTTC.

The rearrangement joins TRBV29-1 to TRBJ2-3; TRBD1 is a possible D gene (5 bases). CDR3 length: 14 amino acids. The V gene's germline CDR1 is SQVTM and CDR2 ANQGSEA. Deletions cut 8 bases from V and 4 bases from J, with 19 bases between. The CDR3 sequence: CSSNGAIKADTQYF. CDR3 coding DNA: TGCAGCTCGAATGGGGCAATCAAAGCAGATACGCAGTATTTT.

The chain recombines TRBV5-1 with TRBJ2-7; a possible D gene is TRBD2 (6 bases). Per the germline V gene, CDR1 is SGHRS and CDR2 is YFSETQ. V lost 1 base, J lost 5 bases, and 19 bases lay in between. The CDR3 spans 16 residues. The CDR3 here is CASSLINADSGDEQYF. The CDR3 nucleotides read TGCGCCAGCAGCTTGATCAATGCGGACTCGGGGGACGAGCAGTACTTC.

V and J are TRBV28 and TRBJ2-5; TRBD1 matches at 10 bases. This CDR3 is built from 17 residues. Per the germline V gene, CDR1 is MDHEN and CDR2 is SYDVKM. J gave up 4 bases and V 1 base, and 9 bases lay outside the gene matches. The CDR3 protein is CASSLSAGTGVGETQYF. For the CDR3, the DNA is TGTGCCAGCAGTTTATCCGCCGGGACAGGGGTTGGAGAGACCCAGTACTTC.

The chain carries TRBV14 and TRBJ1-1, with no clear D. The CDR3 spans 15 residues. Trimming removed 1 base at V and 0 bases at J, with 9 bases between. Germline V gives CDR1 SGHDN, CDR2 FVKESK. Here the CDR3 reads CASSQGPLMNTEAFF. The DNA of the CDR3 is TGTGCCAGCAGCCAAGGTCCACTGATGAACACTGAAGCTTTCTTT.

Concerning this clone: Other DNA sequences of this sample code for an identical CDR3. V gene TRBV27 combines with J gene TRBJ1-1; possible D gene TRBD1, 5 bases. V shed 5 bases and J shed 2 bases, with 12 bases lying between them. Germline CDR1 reads MNHEY; CDR2 reads SMNVEV (reference sequence). The CDR3 totals 14 residues. This CDR3 is CASSLSGGNTEAFF. DNA of the CDR3: TGTGCCAGCAGTCTTTCCGGGGGTAACACTGAAGCTTTCTTT.

The chain combines TRBV5-6 with TRBJ2-5, with 9 nucleotides matching TRBD2. The J segment lost 1 base and the V segment lost 2 bases, leaving 3 bases of the junction unmatched. The CDR3 runs to 15 residues. Germline V gives CDR1 SGHDT, CDR2 YYEEEE. The CDR3: CASSFGGGAQETQYF. DNA for the CDR3: TGTGCCAGCAGCTTTGGCGGGGGGGCCCAAGAGACCCAGTACTTC.

In this sample, this clone turned up a few times. The rearrangement uses TRBV29-1 and TRBJ2-7, with TRBD1 matching 9 bases. Germline CDR1 is SQVTM and CDR2 is ANQGSEA. V dropped 0 bases and J dropped 1; count of bases not matched to a gene: 4. This CDR3 is 15 amino acids long. CDR3 region: CSVEDRDRGSYEQYF. In DNA form, the CDR3 reads TGCAGCGTTGAAGATCGTGACAGGGGGTCCTACGAGCAGTACTTC.

The genes are TRBV5-6 and TRBJ2-1, with a possible D match to TRBD2 (5 bases). Trimming left V 10 bases short and J 3 bases short, with 11 bases between. The CDR3 is 12 residues long. Germline V gene sequence: CDR1 SGHDT, CDR2 YYEEEE. The CDR3 region has the DNA TGTGCCTCCCGGGGAGACTACAATGAGCAGTTCTTC. Amino acids: CASRGDYNEQFF.

In nucleotides, the CDR3 is TGTGCCAGCAGTTCCCGGAGACGGGGGTTAGCGGGATATGAGCAGTTCTTC. It is translated as CASSSRRRGLAGYEQFF. The genes are TRBV28 and TRBJ2-1, with 8 bases lining up with TRBD2. The CDR3 is 17 amino acids. The ends lost 4 bases at V and 8 bases at J; junction bases unmatched: 16. Looked up from germline, CDR1 is MDHEN and CDR2 is SYDVKM.